This T cell receptor (beta chain) emerged from a study of pediatric ulcerative colitis. Sequencing was at survey level. TCRdb's table, derived via immunoSEQ multiplex PCR, lists solely in-frame clones and lacks some. The sample lists tens of thousands of clones; about 75% were seen once. Study results and limitations: Compared with controls, ulcerative colitis showed greater blood-rectum clone sharing.

Rectal tissue came from one to two pinch biopsies taken at colonoscopy. Remarks on this clone: Its antigen is not identified.

The V segment lost 5 bases and the J segment 8 bases; nucleotides outside the gene matches: 11. The CDR3 sequence is 16 residues long. The germline V gene has CDR1 SGHVS and CDR2 FNYEAQ. The chain employs TRBV7-6 and TRBJ1-4, with 10 bases aligning to TRBD1. The sample consisted of gut tissue. This TCR came from a boy aged 5-17 years with severe ulcerative colitis. The CDR3 sequence is CASSPRQGASAEKLFF. The CDR3 DNA reads as TGTGCCAGCAGCCCCCGACAGGGGGCCAGTGCGGAAAAACTGTTTTTT.